These 28 T cell receptor beta chains were sequenced from one sample in a study of regulatory T cells in long-lasting Graves disease (dated by TCRdb to the early 2020s). Library preparation used multiplex PCR. The reads were generated on an Illumina HiSeq 4000. iRepertoire HTBI primers and Arm-PCR amplification of CDR3 regions were used to construct TCR beta libraries. TCRdb reworked the public reads: Q25 trimming with fastp, MiXCR clone assembly, productive beta chains retained. Every distinct CDR3 protein forms one entry, paired with its most common genes and DNA. This sample comprises around 340,000 distinct CDR3 sequences, about 20% of them detected only once. The ten largest clonotypes hold around 30% of the sample. Interpreted using the paper, the time point label stands for: persistent/refractory GD, antithyroid drugs over 5 years with positive TRAb. RNA was extracted from PBMCs in TRIzol for both TCR sequencing and RNA sequencing.

The sequencing here drew on peripheral blood mononuclear cells (PBMCs), taken when the disease was refractory, from a patient treated with antithyroid drugs. Receptors were obtained from a female donor with Graves disease.

This clonotype appeared a few times. The chain couples TRBV9 to TRBJ1-4; the match to TRBD1 covers 7 bases. Unmatched junction bases numbered 8, after V lost 5 bases and J lost 7 bases. CDR1 and CDR2 (germline): SGDLS, YYNGEE. The CDR3 spans 14 residues. Here the CDR3 reads CASSATGDSEKLFF. CDR3 DNA: TGTGCCAGCAGTGCAACAGGGGATAGTGAAAAACTGTTTTTT.

J is TRBJ1-1 and V is TRBV6-1; D gene ambiguous. The ends were cut back, 6 bases at V and 7 bases at J, with 15 bases in the middle. This CDR3 is built from 13 residues. Germline V gives CDR1 MNHNS, CDR2 SASEGT. Written as DNA, the CDR3 is TGTGCCAGCAGCCGGAGAACAGAGGGTGAAGCTTTCTTT. Translating it yields CASSRRTEGEAFF.

Comments on this clonotype: The CDR3 end shows no conserved phenylalanine or tryptophan, and so a read error is likely. V usage is TRBV7-2 and J usage is TRBJ1-3, with unresolved D. Deletions cut 10 bases from V and 0 bases from J, with 16 bases between. Germline V gives CDR1 SGHTA, CDR2 FQGNSA. The CDR3 consists of 15 residues. DNA of the CDR3: TGTGCCACCGCAGAGTCAGTGAACTCTGGAAACACCATATATCTT. This encodes CATAESVNSGNTIYL.

The chain is built from TRBV6-1 and TRBJ2-3; the match to TRBD1 covers 10 bases. CDR3 length: 13 residues. CDR1 is MNHNS and CDR2 is SASEGT in the germline V gene. DNA for the CDR3: TGTGCTGCTGGGACAGGGGGCACAGATACGCAGTATTTT. Protein sequence: CAAGTGGTDTQYF.

This clonotype was observed many times. V and J are TRBV7-2 and TRBJ2-7, with TRBD1 as a possible D gene (6 bases). The CDR3 contains 13 residues. The germline V and J ends were trimmed by 4 bases and 3 bases, with 10 bases remaining between them. Germline lookup yields CDR1 SGHTA and CDR2 FQGNSA. CDR3 DNA: TGTGCCAGCAGCTCAGGGGTCAGCTACGAGCAGTACTTC. It codes for CASSSGVSYEQYF.

The table lists this clonotype with a few counts. V is TRBV5-1 and J is TRBJ2-5; D remains ambiguous. Trimming left V 4 bases short and J 5 bases short, with 15 bases between. CDR1 and CDR2 from the germline V gene are SGHRS and YFSETQ. This CDR3 has 14 residues. The CDR3 nucleotides read TGCGCCAGCAGCCCACGAGGAAGTGTGGAGACCCAGTACTTC. Encoded protein: CASSPRGSVETQYF.

This chain joins TRBV18 and TRBJ1-4, with 8 positions matching TRBD1. Germline V gives CDR1 KGHSH, CDR2 LQKENI. The J segment lost 7 bases and the V segment lost 0 bases, leaving 10 bases of the junction unmatched. CDR3 length: 17 residues. The CDR3 is CASSPPRSGQGGEKLFF. The CDR3 DNA reads as TGTGCCAGCTCACCACCTAGATCCGGACAGGGAGGTGAAAAACTGTTTTTT.

This clonotype occurred many times. J is TRBJ2-7 and V is TRBV14, with 9 bases identical to TRBD2. This CDR3 spans 15 amino acids. Germline CDR1 is SGHDN and CDR2 is FVKESK. Trimming cost V 4 bases and J 4 bases; bases outside gene matches: 8. The CDR3 bases are TGTGCCAGCAGCCCCCTGACTAGCGGAGATTACGAGCAGTACTTC. Its protein product is CASSPLTSGDYEQYF.

The chain is built from TRBV6-1 and TRBJ1-2; TRBD1 agrees at 11 bases. Germline loops: CDR1 MNHNS, CDR2 SASEGT. V lost 4 bases to trimming and J lost 6 bases; unmatched junction nucleotides: 10. This CDR3 contains 16 residues. The CDR3 nucleotides read TGTGCCAGCAGTGGAACCGGGACAGGGGGAAAACATGGCTACACCTTC. As protein: CASSGTGTGGKHGYTF.

Many counts were recorded for this clonotype. CDR3 DNA sequence: TGTGCCACCAGAACCGACAGGGATGGTCCCTACGAGCAGTACTTC. Residues: CATRTDRDGPYEQYF. This chain connects TRBV15 to TRBJ2-7; 7 bases line up with TRBD1. CDR1 and CDR2 (germline): LNHNV, YYDKDF (reference sequence). The CDR3 covers 15 residues. V trimming: 6 bases; J trimming: 2 bases; junction bases outside the gene matches: 10.

This clonotype was seen ten or more times. The chain uses TRBV28 and TRBJ1-4; D might be TRBD1 (5 bases). The V end lost 6 bases, the J end lost 0 bases, and 8 bases lay between the germline ends. Germline CDR1 is MDHEN and CDR2 is SYDVKM. The CDR3 runs to 14 residues. The CDR3 here is CASRGGSTNEKLFF. DNA of the CDR3: TGTGCCAGCAGGGGGGGGTCAACTAATGAAAAACTGTTTTTT.

Many counts were recorded for this clonotype. The CDR3 ends on some other residue instead of the conserved phenylalanine or tryptophan, so this is likely a read error. The DNA is left out, because the CDR3 cannot be placed on it with certainty; the CDR3 is given as TCRdb lists it. The CDR3 protein is CASKNQGVSGSPSH. This chain uses TRBV5-6 with TRBJ2-5; TRBD2 reflects the table's D call only, with no check against the DNA. The CDR3 contains 14 residues when both ends are counted. CDR1 is SGHDT and CDR2 is YYEEEE in the germline V gene.

Regarding this clonotype: The CDR3 does not end in the conserved phenylalanine or tryptophan, so this is likely a read error. The genes are TRBV19 and TRBJ2-7; D is uncertain. V lost 1 base and J lost 1, with 8 bases in between. The CDR3 consists of 14 residues. Germline lookup yields CDR1 LNHDA and CDR2 SQIVND (reference sequence). CDR3 sequence reads: CASSIGVGSYEQYS. In nucleotides, the CDR3 is TGTGCCAGTAGTATAGGTGTAGGTTCCTACGAGCAGTACTCC.

The rearrangement uses TRBV6-4 and TRBJ1-1; D is unclear. V dropped 7 bases and J dropped 5 bases, with 11 bases sitting between them. CDR3 size: 12 residues. From germline, CDR1 is MRHNA and CDR2 SNTAGT. The CDR3 is CASIHDGTEAFF. DNA of the CDR3: TGTGCCAGCATCCACGATGGGACTGAAGCTTTCTTT.

The sample holds many counts of this clonotype. The CDR3, as DNA: TGTGCCAGCAGTGAATCCTTTGGCTACACCTTC. Translating it yields CASSESFGYTF. The rearrangement links TRBV25-1 to TRBJ1-2; D not certain. The CDR3 length is 11 residues. Trimming stripped 1 base from V and 7 bases from J, with 4 bases between. Germline CDR1 and CDR2: MGHDK and SYGVNS.

This clonotype came up many times. The gene calls are TRBV10-3 and TRBJ1-1; TRBD1 matches 8 bases. CDR3 length: 14 residues. Germline V CDR1 and CDR2: ENHRY, SYGVKD. J lost 5 bases, V lost 6 bases, and 8 bases had no gene match. Written as DNA, the CDR3 is TGTGCCATCAGCGACAGGGGAGGTGATACTGAAGCTTTCTTT. The encoded protein is CAISDRGGDTEAFF.

This clonotype was observed many times. The chain is built from TRBV5-1 and TRBJ2-7; D is possibly TRBD2 (5 bases). Germline CDR1 and CDR2: SGHRS and YFSETQ. The ends were cut back, 7 bases at V and 2 bases at J, with 7 bases in the middle. The CDR3 has 11 amino acids. CDR3 in amino acids: CASGETYEQYF. The CDR3, as DNA: TGCGCCAGCGGGGAGACCTACGAGCAGTACTTC.

This clonotype was counted only a few times. This chain joins TRBV29-1 and TRBJ1-2; 8 bases align to TRBD1. With 8 bases clipped from V and 7 bases from J, the junction kept 6 bases outside the gene matches. The germline V gene has CDR1 SQVTM and CDR2 ANQGSEA. CDR3 size: 11 residues. CDR3 in DNA: TGCAGCATCCGACAGGGGTTTGGCTACACCTTC. Protein sequence: CSIRQGFGYTF.

This clonotype was detected many times. The chain is built from TRBV27 and TRBJ1-6; D may be TRBD1 (5 bases). CDR1 and CDR2 from the germline V gene are MNHEY and SMNVEV (reference sequence). V lost 7 bases to trimming and J lost 6 bases, with 13 bases between them. This CDR3 has 14 amino acids. The CDR3 loop is CASTTQESNSPLHF. The CDR3 DNA is TGTGCCAGCACTACACAGGAGTCTAATTCACCCCTCCACTTT.

In this sample, this clonotype turned up many times. V and J are TRBV12-3 or TRBV12-4 and TRBJ2-7, with D tentatively TRBD2 (6 bases). CDR3 size: 13 residues. Trimming removed 8 bases from V and 1 base from J, with 12 bases in between. The CDR3 reads CASGGKASYEQYF. The CDR3 DNA reads TGTGCCAGCGGAGGGAAAGCTTCCTACGAGCAGTACTTC.

In the case of this clonotype: Compared with germline, one end of the junction differs, possibly owing to a read error. In nucleotides, the CDR3 is TGTGCGTGGAAGGGGAACACTGAAGCTTTCTTT. Amino acids: CAWKGNTEAFF. This chain joins TRBV30 and TRBJ1-1; D is uncertain. CDR1 and CDR2 from the germline V gene are GTSNPN and SVGIG (reference sequence). The CDR3 spans 11 residues.

The sample holds many counts of this clonotype. This chain uses TRBV5-1 with TRBJ1-6, with TRBD1 identical over 10 bases. Germline values: CDR1 SGHRS, CDR2 YFSETQ. This CDR3 region has 15 residues. Trimming cost V 6 bases and J 9 bases; bases outside gene matches: 9. The CDR3 spells CASTPQTGGTSPLHF. CDR3 DNA sequence: TGCGCCAGCACCCCCCAGACAGGGGGCACTTCACCCCTCCACTTT. The complete variable domain, with remaining parts taken from reference TRBV5-1 and TRBJ1-6, reads KAGVTQTPRYLIKTRGQQVTLSCSPISGHRSVSWYQQTPGQGLQFLFEYFSETQRNKGNFPGRFSGRQFSNSRSEMNVSTLELGDSALYLCASTPQTGGTSPLHFGNGTRLTVT.

The chain joins TRBV19 to TRBJ2-2; 7 bases agree with TRBD1. The length of the CDR3 is 15 residues. The germline gives CDR1 LNHDA, CDR2 SQIVND (reference sequence). V lost 3 bases and J lost 4; bases outside the gene matches: 5. This CDR3 reads CASSITPGGTGELFF. CDR3 DNA sequence: TGTGCCAGTAGTATCACACCAGGGGGCACCGGGGAGCTGTTTTTT.

In the case of this clonotype: Possible read error: a much larger clone is one base away. The chain couples TRBV6-1 to TRBJ2-5, with 14 nucleotides matching TRBD2. The CDR3 sequence is 17 residues long. Germline V gene data show CDR1 as MNHNS and CDR2 as SASEGT. CDR3 sequence reads: CVSRRDRLAGGPRTQYF. CDR3 coding DNA: TGTGTCAGCAGGAGGGACAGACTAGCGGGGGGGCCTAGGACCCAGTACTTC.

Many counts were recorded for this clonotype. The V and J genes are TRBV2 and TRBJ2-4; D is possibly TRBD1 or TRBD2 (7 bases each). The V and J ends lost 8 bases and 14 bases respectively, with 19 bases between them. The CDR3 contains 12 residues. Per germline, CDR1 SNHLY and CDR2 FYNNEI. CDR3 region: CASGEGQPRKYF. As DNA, the CDR3 is TGTGCCAGCGGGGAGGGACAGCCCAGGAAGTACTTC.

The chain couples TRBV6-1 to TRBJ1-5, with 9 bases fitting TRBD1. The V gene's germline CDR1 is MNHNS and CDR2 SASEGT. After removal of 4 bases from V and 3 bases from J, the junction contained 7 bases not matched to a gene. The CDR3 has 16 residues. CDR3 loop: CASSGSGTGYNQPQHF. The CDR3, as DNA: TGTGCCAGCAGTGGATCCGGGACAGGGTACAATCAGCCCCAGCATTTT.

This clonotype was recorded at least ten times. The rearrangement uses TRBV2 and TRBJ2-5, with 7 positions matching TRBD1. With 6 bases clipped from V and 2 bases from J, the junction kept 9 bases outside the gene matches. The length of the CDR3 is 15 residues. Germline CDR1 SNHLY, CDR2 FYNNEI. For the CDR3, the DNA is TGTGCCAGCAGGGAACCACAGGGGAAGCAAGAGACCCAGTACTTC. It yields the protein CASREPQGKQETQYF.

About this clonotype: At one end the junction does not follow the germline gene, possibly because of a read error. The rearrangement joins TRBV7-2 to TRBJ1-5; D is uncertain. The germline gives CDR1 SGHTA, CDR2 FQGNSA. There are 12 residues in the CDR3. CDR3 nucleotides: TGTGCCAGCAGCAAAGTTGGGGAGCCCCGGCATTTT. It specifies CASSKVGEPRHF.